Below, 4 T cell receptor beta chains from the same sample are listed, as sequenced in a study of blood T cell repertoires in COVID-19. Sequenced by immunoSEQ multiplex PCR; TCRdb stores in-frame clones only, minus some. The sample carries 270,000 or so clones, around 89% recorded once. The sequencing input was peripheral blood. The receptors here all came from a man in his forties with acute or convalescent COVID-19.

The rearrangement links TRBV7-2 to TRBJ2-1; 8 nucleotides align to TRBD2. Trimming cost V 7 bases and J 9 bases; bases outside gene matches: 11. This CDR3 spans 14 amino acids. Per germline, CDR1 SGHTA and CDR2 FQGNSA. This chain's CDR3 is CASTSVGGAGEQFF. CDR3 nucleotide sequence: TGTGCCAGCACCTCGGTCGGGGGGGCCGGTGAGCAGTTCTTC.

CDR3 region: CASKPTIQGDGYTF. The CDR3 coding sequence is TGCGCCAGCAAACCCACCATACAGGGGGATGGCTACACCTTC. J is TRBJ1-2 and V is TRBV5-1; 8 bases are shared with TRBD1. Germline assignment: CDR1 SGHRS and CDR2 YFSETQ. This CDR3 region has 14 residues. J gave up 6 bases and V 6 bases, and 10 bases lay outside the gene matches.

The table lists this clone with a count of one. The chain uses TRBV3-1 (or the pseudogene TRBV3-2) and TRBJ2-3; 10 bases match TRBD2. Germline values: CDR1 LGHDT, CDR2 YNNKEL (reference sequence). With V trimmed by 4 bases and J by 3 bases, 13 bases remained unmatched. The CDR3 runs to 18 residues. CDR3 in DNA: TGTGCCAGCAGCCCGGCAACCAGCGGGGGGGCTAAGACAGATACGCAGTATTTT. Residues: CASSPATSGGAKTDTQYF.

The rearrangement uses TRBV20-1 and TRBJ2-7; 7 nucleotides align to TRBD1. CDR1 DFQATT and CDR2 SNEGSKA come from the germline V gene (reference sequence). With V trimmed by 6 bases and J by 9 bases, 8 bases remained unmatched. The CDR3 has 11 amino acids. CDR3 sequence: CSAERTGGQYF. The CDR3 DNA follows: TGCAGTGCCGAAAGGACAGGCGGGCAGTACTTC.